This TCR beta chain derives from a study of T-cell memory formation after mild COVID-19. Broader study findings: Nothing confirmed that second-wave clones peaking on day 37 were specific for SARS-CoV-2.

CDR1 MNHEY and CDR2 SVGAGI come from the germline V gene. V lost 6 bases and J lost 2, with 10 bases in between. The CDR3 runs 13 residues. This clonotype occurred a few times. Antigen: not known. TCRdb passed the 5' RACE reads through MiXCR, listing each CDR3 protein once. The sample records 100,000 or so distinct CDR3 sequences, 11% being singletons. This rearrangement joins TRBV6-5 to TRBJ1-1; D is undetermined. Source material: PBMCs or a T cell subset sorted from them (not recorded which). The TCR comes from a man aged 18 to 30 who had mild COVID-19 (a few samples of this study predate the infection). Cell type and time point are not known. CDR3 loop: CASSRAGNTEAFF. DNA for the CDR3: TGTGCCAGCAGCCGCGCGGGTAACACTGAAGCTTTCTTT.